The present entry profiles one T cell receptor beta chain with its context. Measured with immunoSEQ multiplex PCR; TCRdb has only the in-frame clones, and not every one. The sample shows about 87,000 clones, about four fifths of them seen only once. This specimen comes from a study of blood T cell repertoires in COVID-19. V lost 5 bases, J lost 3 bases, and 17 bases lay in between. The length of the CDR3 is 16 residues. Germline values: CDR1 SNHLY, CDR2 FYNNEI. Sequencing input: peripheral blood. The source is a woman in her 70s with acute or convalescent COVID-19. J is TRBJ2-1 and V is TRBV2; D perhaps matches TRBD2 (5 bases). The CDR3 spells CASSFTGRTGYNEQFF. CDR3 nucleotides: TGTGCCAGCAGTTTCACTGGGAGAACCGGCTACAATGAGCAGTTCTTC.